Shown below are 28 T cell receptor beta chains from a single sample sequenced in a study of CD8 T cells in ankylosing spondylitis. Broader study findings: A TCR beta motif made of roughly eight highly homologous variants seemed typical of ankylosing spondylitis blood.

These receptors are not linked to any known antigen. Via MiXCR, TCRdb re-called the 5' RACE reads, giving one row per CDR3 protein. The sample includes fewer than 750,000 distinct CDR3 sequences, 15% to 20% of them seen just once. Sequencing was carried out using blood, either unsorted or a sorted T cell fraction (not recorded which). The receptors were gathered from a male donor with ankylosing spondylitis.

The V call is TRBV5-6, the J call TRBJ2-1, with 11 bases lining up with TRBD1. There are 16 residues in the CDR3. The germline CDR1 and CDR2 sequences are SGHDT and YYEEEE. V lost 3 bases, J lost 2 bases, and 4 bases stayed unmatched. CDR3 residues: CASSYGTGGPYNEQFF. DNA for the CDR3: TGTGCCAGCAGCTATGGGACAGGGGGGCCCTACAATGAGCAGTTCTTC.

The CDR3 coding sequence is TGTGCCAGCAGCTTAGCGGGGGGAGGGAACACAGATACGCAGTATTTT. Amino acid sequence: CASSLAGGGNTDTQYF. The chain carries TRBV7-6 and TRBJ2-3, with TRBD2 identical over 7 bases. The CDR3 loop spans 16 amino acids. The germline V gene encodes CDR1 SGHVS and CDR2 FNYEAQ. Trimming cost V 0 bases and J 2 bases; bases outside gene matches: 5.

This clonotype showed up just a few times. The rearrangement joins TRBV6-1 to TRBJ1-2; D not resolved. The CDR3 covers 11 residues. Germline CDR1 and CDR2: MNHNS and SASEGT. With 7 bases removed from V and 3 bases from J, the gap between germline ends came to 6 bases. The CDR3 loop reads CASTRDYGYTF. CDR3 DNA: TGTGCCAGCACCCGGGACTATGGCTACACCTTC.

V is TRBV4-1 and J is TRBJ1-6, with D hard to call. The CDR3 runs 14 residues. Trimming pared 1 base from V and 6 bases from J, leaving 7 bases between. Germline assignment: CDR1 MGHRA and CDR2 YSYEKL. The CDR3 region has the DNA TGCGCCAGCAGCCAAGCCCTTTTTAATTCACCCCTCCACTTT. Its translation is CASSQALFNSPLHF.

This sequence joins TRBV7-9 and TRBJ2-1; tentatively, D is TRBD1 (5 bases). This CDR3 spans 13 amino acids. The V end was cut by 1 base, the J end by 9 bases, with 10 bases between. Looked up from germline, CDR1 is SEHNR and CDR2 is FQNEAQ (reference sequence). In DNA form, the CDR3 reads TGTGCCAGCAGCTTAGGCGCAGGGCCTGAGCAGTTCTTC. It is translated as CASSLGAGPEQFF.

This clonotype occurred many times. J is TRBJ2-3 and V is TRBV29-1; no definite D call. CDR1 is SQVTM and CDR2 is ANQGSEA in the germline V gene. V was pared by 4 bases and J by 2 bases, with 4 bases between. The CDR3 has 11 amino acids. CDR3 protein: CSVGNTDTQYF. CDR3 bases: TGCAGCGTTGGAAACACAGATACGCAGTATTTT.

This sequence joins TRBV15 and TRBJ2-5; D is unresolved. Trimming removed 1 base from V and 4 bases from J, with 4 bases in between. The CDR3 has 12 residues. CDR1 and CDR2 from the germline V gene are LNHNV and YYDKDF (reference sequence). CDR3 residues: CATSRGRETQYF. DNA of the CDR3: TGTGCCACCAGCAGAGGGCGAGAGACCCAGTACTTC.

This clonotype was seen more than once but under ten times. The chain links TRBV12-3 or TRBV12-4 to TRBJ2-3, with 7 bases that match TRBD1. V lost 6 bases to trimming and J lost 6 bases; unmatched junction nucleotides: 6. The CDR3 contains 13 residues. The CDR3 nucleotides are TGTGCCAGCAGCCAAACAGGGGCGGATACGCAGTATTTT. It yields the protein CASSQTGADTQYF.

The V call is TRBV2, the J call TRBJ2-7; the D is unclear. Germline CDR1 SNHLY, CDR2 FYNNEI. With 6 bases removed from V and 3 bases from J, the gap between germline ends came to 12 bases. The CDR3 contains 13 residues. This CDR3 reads CASSHYMDYEQYF. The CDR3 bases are TGTGCCAGCAGCCACTACATGGACTACGAGCAGTACTTC.

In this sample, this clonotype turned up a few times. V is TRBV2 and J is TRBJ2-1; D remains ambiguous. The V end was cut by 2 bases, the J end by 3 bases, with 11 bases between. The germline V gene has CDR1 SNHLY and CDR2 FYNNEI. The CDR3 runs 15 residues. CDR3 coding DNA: TGTGCCAGCAGTGAATTAGACCGAGTCTACAATGAGCAGTTCTTC. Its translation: CASSELDRVYNEQFF.

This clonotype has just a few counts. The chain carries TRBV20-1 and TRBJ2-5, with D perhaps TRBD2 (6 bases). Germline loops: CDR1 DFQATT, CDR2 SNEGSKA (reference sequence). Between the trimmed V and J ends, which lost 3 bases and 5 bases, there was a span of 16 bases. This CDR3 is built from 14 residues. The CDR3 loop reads CSASTAGAGETQYF. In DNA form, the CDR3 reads TGCAGTGCTAGTACAGCGGGCGCCGGGGAGACCCAGTACTTC.

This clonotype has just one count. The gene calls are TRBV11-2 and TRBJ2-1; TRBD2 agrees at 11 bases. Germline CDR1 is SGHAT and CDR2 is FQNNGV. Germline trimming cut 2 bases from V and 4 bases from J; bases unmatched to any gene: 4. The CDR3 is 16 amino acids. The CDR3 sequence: CASSLIAGGPYNEQFF. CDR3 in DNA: TGTGCCAGCAGCTTAATAGCGGGGGGGCCTTACAATGAGCAGTTCTTC. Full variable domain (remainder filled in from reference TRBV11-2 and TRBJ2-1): EAGVAQSPRYKIIEKRQSVAFWCNPISGHATLYWYQQILGQGPKLLIQFQNNGVVDDSQLPKDRFSAERLKGVDSTLKIQPAKLEDSAVYLCASSLIAGGPYNEQFFGPGTRLTVL.

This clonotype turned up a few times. The CDR3 reads CASSIGQGPPFNEQFF. For the CDR3, the DNA is TGTGCCAGCAGCATCGGACAGGGGCCCCCCTTTAATGAGCAGTTCTTC. The chain joins TRBV9 to TRBJ2-1; 9 nucleotides line up with TRBD1. The CDR3 covers 16 residues. The junction had 12 bases not matched to a gene; V was cut back by 4 bases and J by 7 bases. CDR1 and CDR2 (germline): SGDLS, YYNGEE.

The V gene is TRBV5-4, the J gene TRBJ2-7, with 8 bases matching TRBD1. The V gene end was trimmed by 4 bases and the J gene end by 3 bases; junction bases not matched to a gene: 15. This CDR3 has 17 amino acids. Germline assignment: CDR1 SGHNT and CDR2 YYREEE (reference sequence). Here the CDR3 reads CASSPRTGSGGIYEQYF. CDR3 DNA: TGTGCCAGCAGCCCCCGGACAGGGTCCGGCGGTATCTACGAGCAGTACTTC.

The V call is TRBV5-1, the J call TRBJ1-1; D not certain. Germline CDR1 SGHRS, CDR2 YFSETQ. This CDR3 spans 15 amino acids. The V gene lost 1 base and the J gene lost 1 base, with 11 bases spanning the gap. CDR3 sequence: CASSLSVISNTEAFF. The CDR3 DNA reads TGCGCCAGCAGCTTGTCGGTAATTTCGAACACTGAAGCTTTCTTT.

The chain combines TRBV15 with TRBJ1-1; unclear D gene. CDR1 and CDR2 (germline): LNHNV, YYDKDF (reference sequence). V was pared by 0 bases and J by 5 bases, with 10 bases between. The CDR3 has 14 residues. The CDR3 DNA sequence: TGTGCCACCAGCAGAGATCTGGGGATAACTGAAGCTTTCTTT. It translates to CATSRDLGITEAFF. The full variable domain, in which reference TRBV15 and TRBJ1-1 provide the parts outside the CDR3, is DAMVIQNPRYQVTQFGKPVTLSCSQTLNHNVMYWYQQKSSQAPKLLFHYYDKDFNNEADTPDNFQSRRPNTSFCFLDIRSPGLGDTAMYLCATSRDLGITEAFFGQGTRLTVV.

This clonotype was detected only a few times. The CDR3 region is CASSFVGRLTDTQYF. In DNA, the CDR3 is TGCGCCAGCAGCTTCGTCGGGAGGCTCACAGATACGCAGTATTTT. The chain employs TRBV5-1 and TRBJ2-3; 7 positions match TRBD2. Losses at the gene ends were 2 bases for V and 2 bases for J; bases not matched to a gene: 5. The CDR3 totals 15 residues. CDR1 and CDR2 (germline): SGHRS, YFSETQ.

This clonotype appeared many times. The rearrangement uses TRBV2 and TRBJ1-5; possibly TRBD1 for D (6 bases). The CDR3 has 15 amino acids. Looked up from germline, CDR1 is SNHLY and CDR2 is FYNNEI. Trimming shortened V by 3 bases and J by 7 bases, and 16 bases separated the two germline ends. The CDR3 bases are TGTGCCAGCAGTGAGAGGCAGGGGATATACCAGCCCCAGCATTTT. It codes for CASSERQGIYQPQHF.

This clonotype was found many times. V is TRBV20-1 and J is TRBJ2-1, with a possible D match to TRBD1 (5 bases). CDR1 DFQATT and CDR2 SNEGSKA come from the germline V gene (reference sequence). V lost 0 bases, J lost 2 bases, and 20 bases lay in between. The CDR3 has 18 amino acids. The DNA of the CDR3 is TGCAGTGCTAGAGAGCGAAAGATGGGGCGAGGAGCCTACAATGAGCAGTTCTTC. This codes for CSARERKMGRGAYNEQFF.

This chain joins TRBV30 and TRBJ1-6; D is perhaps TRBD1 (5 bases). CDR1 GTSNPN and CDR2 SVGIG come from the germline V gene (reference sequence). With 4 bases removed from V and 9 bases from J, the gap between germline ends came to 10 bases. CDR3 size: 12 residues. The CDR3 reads CAWTQRGSPLHF. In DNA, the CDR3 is TGTGCCTGGACCCAAAGGGGTTCACCCCTCCACTTT.

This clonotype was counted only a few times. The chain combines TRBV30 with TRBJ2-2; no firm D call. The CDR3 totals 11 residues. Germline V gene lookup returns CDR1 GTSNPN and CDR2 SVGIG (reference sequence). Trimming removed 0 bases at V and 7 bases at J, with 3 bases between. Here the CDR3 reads CAWSVGGELFF. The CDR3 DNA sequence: TGTGCCTGGAGTGTGGGCGGGGAGCTGTTTTTT.

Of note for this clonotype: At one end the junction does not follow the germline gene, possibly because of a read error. CDR3 nucleotides: TGTGCCAGCAGTTTAGAGGGCGGGAGTTTCGACAAAGAGCAGTTCTTC. This gives the protein CASSLEGGSFDKEQFF. The V call is TRBV12-3 or TRBV12-4, the J call TRBJ2-1; the match to TRBD2 covers 7 bases. CDR3 length: 16 amino acids.

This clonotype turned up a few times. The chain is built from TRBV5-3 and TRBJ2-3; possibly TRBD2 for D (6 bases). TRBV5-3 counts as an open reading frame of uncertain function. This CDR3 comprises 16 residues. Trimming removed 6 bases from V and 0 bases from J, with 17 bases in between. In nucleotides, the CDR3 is TGTGCCAGAAAAGCCAGTTGCGGGACCAGCACAGATACGCAGTATTTT. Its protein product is CARKASCGTSTDTQYF.

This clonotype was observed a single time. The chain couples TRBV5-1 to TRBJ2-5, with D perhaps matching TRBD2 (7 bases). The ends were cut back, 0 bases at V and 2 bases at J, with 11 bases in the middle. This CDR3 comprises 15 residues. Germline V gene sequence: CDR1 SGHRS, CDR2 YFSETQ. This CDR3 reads CASSLEGGAQETQYF. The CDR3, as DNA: TGCGCCAGCAGCTTGGAGGGGGGGGCGCAAGAGACCCAGTACTTC.

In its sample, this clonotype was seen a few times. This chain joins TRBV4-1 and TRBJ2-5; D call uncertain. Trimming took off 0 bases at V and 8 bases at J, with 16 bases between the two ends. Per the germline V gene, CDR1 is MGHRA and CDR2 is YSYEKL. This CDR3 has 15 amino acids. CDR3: CASSQDAHGTRTQYF. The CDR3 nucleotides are TGCGCCAGCAGCCAAGATGCGCACGGCACCCGAACCCAGTACTTC.

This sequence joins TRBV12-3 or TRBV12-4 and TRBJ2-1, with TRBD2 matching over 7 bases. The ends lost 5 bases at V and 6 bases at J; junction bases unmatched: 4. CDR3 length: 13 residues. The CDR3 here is CASSRLALNEQFF. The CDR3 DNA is TGTGCCAGCAGTAGACTAGCTCTCAATGAGCAGTTCTTC.

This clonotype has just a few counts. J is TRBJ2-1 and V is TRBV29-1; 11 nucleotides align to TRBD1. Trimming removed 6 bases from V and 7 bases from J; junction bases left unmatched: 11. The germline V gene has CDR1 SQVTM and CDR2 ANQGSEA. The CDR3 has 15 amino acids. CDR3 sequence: CSVGGTGGVGNEQFF. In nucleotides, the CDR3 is TGCAGCGTGGGGGGGACAGGGGGAGTGGGGAATGAGCAGTTCTTC.

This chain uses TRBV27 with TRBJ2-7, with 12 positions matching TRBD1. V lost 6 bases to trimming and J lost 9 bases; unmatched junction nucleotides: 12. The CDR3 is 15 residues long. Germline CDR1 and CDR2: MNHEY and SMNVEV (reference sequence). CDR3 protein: CASRPHEGQGARQYF. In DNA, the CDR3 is TGTGCCAGCAGACCACACGAGGGACAGGGGGCAAGGCAGTACTTC.